This T cell receptor (beta chain) was identified in a study of PD-1 blockade in classical Hodgkin lymphoma. Time point of the sample: newly diagnosed, previously untreated cHL patient sample. Purification of CD4+ T cells from thawed PBMCs was achieved by magnetic negative selection. Measured with immunoSEQ multiplex PCR; TCRdb has only the in-frame clones, and not every one. The table records about 22,000 clones, about 89% of them present only once. CDR3 size: 16 residues. The V and J ends lost 2 bases and 1 base respectively, with 14 bases between them. Germline V lookup: CDR1 MGHDK, CDR2 SYGVNS. The J gene is TRBJ1-1, the V gene TRBV25-1; a weak D match, TRBD1 (6 bases). This clonotype originated in a human donor with classical Hodgkin lymphoma. What was sequenced was CD4+ T cells from blood. CDR3 loop: CASSERTEPSNTEAFF. Written as DNA, the CDR3 is TGTGCCAGCAGTGAAAGGACAGAACCTTCGAACACTGAAGCTTTCTTT.